These 17 T cell receptor beta chains came from one sample sequenced in a study of T cell repertoires in cytomegalovirus infection (dated by TCRdb to between 2018 and 2021). Per the publication, the treatment or condition label means: in vitro stimulation with specific CMV peptide epitopes to enrich CMV-specific T cells. The sequencer listed for this sample is Illumina HiSeq 1500. The public reads were reanalyzed by TCRdb: fastp trimming at Q25, MiXCR alignment, in-frame beta chains only. A single entry per CDR3 protein holds the most common genes and DNA from its merged rows. Across this sample there are hundreds of thousands of distinct CDR3 sequences, with approximately 32% seen only once. In total, the top ten clones hold around 12% of the sample. These receptors lack a known antigen. The sequencing here drew on cultured CD8+ T cells from PBMCs, taken from culture after CMV antigen stimulation. Receptors were obtained from a human donor in good health (CMV status not recorded). Some clones in this sample may be carry-over from other donors' samples.

This chain connects TRBV27 to TRBJ2-7; D remains ambiguous. The CDR3 is 12 amino acids. Germline CDR1 is MNHEY and CDR2 is SMNVEV (reference sequence). Trimming pared 6 bases from V and 6 bases from J, leaving 12 bases between. In nucleotides, the CDR3 is TGTGCCAGCAGCGTGATTGGGTCCGAGCAGTACTTC. Its translation: CASSVIGSEQYF.

Concerning this clonotype itself: A much more abundant neighbour one base away suggests this may be a read error. This chain links TRBV7-2 with TRBJ2-2; TRBD1 agrees at 10 bases. The germline gives CDR1 SGHTA, CDR2 FQGNSA. With V trimmed by 0 bases and J by 7 bases, 8 bases remained unmatched. The CDR3 covers 17 residues. CDR3 sequence: CASSLAPGQGNLGELFF. CDR3 DNA: TGTGCCAGCAGCTTAGCCCCGGGACAGGGGAACCTCGGGGAGCTGTTTTTT. Filled out from reference TRBV7-2 and TRBJ2-2, the complete variable domain reads GAGVSQSPSNKVTEKGKDVELRCDPISGHTALYWYRQSLGQGLEFLIYFQGNSAPDKSGLPSDRFSAERTGGSVSTLTIQRTQQEDSAVYLCASSLAPGQGNLGELFFGEGSRLTVL.

V gene TRBV10-3 combines with J gene TRBJ1-1; D might be TRBD1 (6 bases). Trimming pared 3 bases from V and 4 bases from J, leaving 12 bases between. CDR1 and CDR2 from the germline V gene are ENHRY and SYGVKD. The CDR3 consists of 14 residues. The CDR3 region is CAISDPRGGTEAFF. The CDR3 DNA is TGTGCCATCAGTGACCCCAGGGGCGGCACTGAAGCTTTCTTT.

This clonotype showed up just a few times. The chain couples TRBV6-1 to TRBJ2-1; 7 bases match TRBD1. Unmatched junction bases numbered 7, after V lost 4 bases and J lost 1 base. Looked up from germline, CDR1 is MNHNS and CDR2 is SASEGT. The CDR3 extends over 16 amino acids. Here the CDR3 reads CASSAPIQGSYNEQFF. The CDR3 DNA follows: TGTGCCAGCAGTGCCCCGATACAGGGGTCCTACAATGAGCAGTTCTTC.

This chain joins TRBV5-8 and TRBJ1-1, with 9 bases fitting TRBD1. Looked up from germline, CDR1 is SGHTS and CDR2 is YDEGEE. The CDR3 spans 16 residues. Trimming removed 1 base from V and 3 bases from J; junction bases left unmatched: 7. The CDR3 coding sequence is TGTGCCAGCAGCTTGAACAGGGGGCGCCGGGACACTGAAGCTTTCTTT. Encoded protein: CASSLNRGRRDTEAFF. Full variable domain (missing parts from reference TRBV5-8 and TRBJ1-1): EAGVTQSPTHLIKTRGQQATLRCSPISGHTSVYWYQQALGLGLQFLLWYDEGEERNRGNFPPRFSGRQFPNYSSELNVNALELEDSALYLCASSLNRGRRDTEAFFGQGTRLTVV.

The genes are TRBV7-9 and TRBJ1-4; 8 bases agree with TRBD1. With 5 bases clipped from V and 4 bases from J, the junction kept 3 bases outside the gene matches. There are 14 residues in the CDR3. Per germline, CDR1 SEHNR and CDR2 FQNEAQ (reference sequence). This chain's CDR3 is CASSADRGNEKLFF. The DNA for the CDR3 is TGTGCCAGCAGCGCAGACAGGGGTAATGAAAAACTGTTTTTT. The full variable domain, with the rest looked up from reference TRBV7-9 and TRBJ1-4, is DTGVSQNPRHKITKRGQNVTFRCDPISEHNRLYWYRQTLGQGPEFLTYFQNEAQLEKSRLLSDRFSAERPKGSFSTLEIQRTEQGDSAMYLCASSADRGNEKLFFGSGTQLSVL.

The chain links TRBV28 to TRBJ2-7, with 9 positions matching TRBD1. V trimming: 6 bases; J trimming: 5 bases; junction bases outside the gene matches: 8. The CDR3 runs 14 residues. Per the germline V gene, CDR1 is MDHEN and CDR2 is SYDVKM. The CDR3 DNA sequence: TGTGCCAGCAGCTGGGGGACAGGGTTGCACGAGCAGTACGTC. Translated, it gives CASSWGTGLHEQYV.

This clonotype showed up just a few times. The CDR3 here is CASSHPTSGGAYTQYF. The CDR3 DNA reads as TGTGCCAGCAGCCACCCGACTAGCGGGGGGGCTTATACGCAGTATTTT. The genes are TRBV7-9 and TRBJ2-3; 14 bases fit TRBD2. V shed 5 bases, J shed 7 bases, and the junction held 8 bases outside the gene matches. The CDR3 is 16 amino acids. The germline V gene has CDR1 SEHNR and CDR2 FQNEAQ (reference sequence).

This clonotype was picked up a small number of times. The genes are TRBV7-6 and TRBJ1-1; D possibly corresponds to TRBD1 (5 bases). The CDR3 runs to 16 residues. The V end lost 2 bases, the J end lost 3 bases, and 16 bases lay between the germline ends. Germline V gene lookup returns CDR1 SGHVS and CDR2 FNYEAQ. CDR3 sequence (DNA): TGTGCCAGCAGCTTAAACCTTCTAACGGGGGACACTGAAGCTTTCTTT. This gives the protein CASSLNLLTGDTEAFF. Looking up the rest from reference TRBV7-6 and TRBJ1-1 gives the full variable domain: GAGVSQSPRYKVTKRGQDVALRCDPISGHVSLYWYRQALGQGPEFLTYFNYEAQQDKSGLPNDRFSAERPEGSISTLTIQRTEQRDSAMYRCASSLNLLTGDTEAFFGQGTRLTVV.

The rearrangement links TRBV27 to TRBJ2-1, with TRBD2 matching 9 bases. CDR3 length: 15 residues. CDR1 is MNHEY and CDR2 is SMNVEV in the germline V gene (reference sequence). The junction had 5 bases not matched to a gene; V was cut back by 3 bases and J by 5 bases. The CDR3 loop is CASSFSLAGNNEQFF. In DNA form, the CDR3 reads TGTGCCAGCAGTTTTTCCCTAGCGGGGAACAATGAGCAGTTCTTC.

The chain couples TRBV29-1 to TRBJ1-2; 11 bases are a match to TRBD1. The germline V gene has CDR1 SQVTM and CDR2 ANQGSEA. The CDR3 covers 12 residues. Trimming took 4 bases from V and 10 from J; bases not matched to a gene: 5. CDR3 residues: CSVAGTGGSYTF. The CDR3 nucleotides are TGCAGCGTTGCCGGGACAGGGGGGTCCTACACCTTC.

The J gene is TRBJ1-2, the V gene TRBV20-1; D ambiguous. Trimming removed 3 bases at V and 0 bases at J, with 11 bases between. Germline V CDR1 and CDR2: DFQATT, SNEGSKA (reference sequence). This CDR3 has 14 residues. The CDR3 nucleotides read TGCAGTGCTAGGGATCAGTCTTCTAACTATGGCTACACCTTC. Protein sequence: CSARDQSSNYGYTF.

This clonotype showed up just a few times. The rearrangement links TRBV12-3 or TRBV12-4 to TRBJ2-1; 7 nucleotides line up with TRBD1. There are 14 residues in the CDR3. V was clipped by 6 bases and J by 7 bases; unmatched bases: 9. The CDR3 is CASSEPGQSNEQFF. CDR3 bases: TGTGCCAGCAGCGAGCCGGGACAGTCGAATGAGCAGTTCTTC.

This chain connects TRBV2 to TRBJ1-1; D not certain. The V gene's germline CDR1 is SNHLY and CDR2 FYNNEI. V was trimmed by 6 bases and J by 0 bases, leaving 8 bases between them. The CDR3 runs 13 residues. In DNA, the CDR3 is TGTGCCAGCAGAGACATATTGAACACTGAAGCTTTCTTT. Its translation: CASRDILNTEAFF.

The rearrangement joins TRBV4-1 to TRBJ1-1; D might be TRBD1 (5 bases). Trimming removed 0 bases from V and 0 bases from J, with 14 bases in between. Germline V gene data show CDR1 as MGHRA and CDR2 as YSYEKL. The CDR3 consists of 17 residues. The CDR3 nucleotides are TGCGCCAGCAGCCAAGATCTCACAGGCCTCATGAACACTGAAGCTTTCTTT. Encoded protein: CASSQDLTGLMNTEAFF.

J is TRBJ2-3 and V is TRBV7-9; D uncertain. Germline lookup yields CDR1 SEHNR and CDR2 FQNEAQ (reference sequence). V was clipped by 2 bases and J by 5 bases, with 8 bases between them. The CDR3 is made up of 13 amino acids. In nucleotides, the CDR3 is TGTGCCAGCAGCTTATCTTGGGAAGATACGCAGTATTTT. The encoded protein is CASSLSWEDTQYF. Using reference TRBV7-9 and TRBJ2-3 for the parts outside the CDR3, the full variable domain is DTGVSQNPRHKITKRGQNVTFRCDPISEHNRLYWYRQTLGQGPEFLTYFQNEAQLEKSRLLSDRFSAERPKGSFSTLEIQRTEQGDSAMYLCASSLSWEDTQYFGPGTRLTVL.

Only one count was recorded for this clonotype. The rearrangement joins TRBV5-4 to TRBJ1-2; 10 nucleotides match TRBD1. Germline loops: CDR1 SGHNT, CDR2 YYREEE (reference sequence). The V and J ends lost 2 bases and 0 bases, in that order; junction bases with no gene match: 10. This CDR3 contains 18 residues. The CDR3 reads CASSLPTGGWKANYGYTF. The CDR3 nucleotides are TGTGCCAGCAGCTTACCGACAGGGGGCTGGAAAGCTAACTATGGCTACACCTTC.